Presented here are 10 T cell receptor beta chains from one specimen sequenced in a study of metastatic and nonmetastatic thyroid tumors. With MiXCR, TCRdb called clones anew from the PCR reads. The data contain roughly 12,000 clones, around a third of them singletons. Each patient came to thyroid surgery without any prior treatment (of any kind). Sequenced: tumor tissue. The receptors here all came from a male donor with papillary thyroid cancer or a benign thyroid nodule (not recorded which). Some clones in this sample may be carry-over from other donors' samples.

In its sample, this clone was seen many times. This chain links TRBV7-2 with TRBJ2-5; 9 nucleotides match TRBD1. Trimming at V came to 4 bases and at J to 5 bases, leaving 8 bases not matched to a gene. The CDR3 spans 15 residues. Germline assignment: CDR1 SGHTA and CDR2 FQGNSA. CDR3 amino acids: CASSSSGQGWETQYF. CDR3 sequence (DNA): TGTGCCAGCAGCTCGAGTGGACAGGGGTGGGAGACCCAGTACTTC.

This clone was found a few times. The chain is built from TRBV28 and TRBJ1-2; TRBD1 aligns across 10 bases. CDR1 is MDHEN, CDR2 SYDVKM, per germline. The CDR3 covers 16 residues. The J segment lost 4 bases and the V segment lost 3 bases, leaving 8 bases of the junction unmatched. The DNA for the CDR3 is TGTGCCAGCAGTTTTAATTGGGACAGGGGATTCTATGGCTACACCTTC. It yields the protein CASSFNWDRGFYGYTF.

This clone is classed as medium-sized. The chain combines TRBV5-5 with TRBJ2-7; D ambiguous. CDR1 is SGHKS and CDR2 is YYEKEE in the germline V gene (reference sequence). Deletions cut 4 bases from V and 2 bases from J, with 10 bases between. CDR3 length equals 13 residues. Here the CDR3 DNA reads TGTGCCAGCAGCCCACAGCGAGCCTACGAGCAGTACTTC. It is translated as CASSPQRAYEQYF.

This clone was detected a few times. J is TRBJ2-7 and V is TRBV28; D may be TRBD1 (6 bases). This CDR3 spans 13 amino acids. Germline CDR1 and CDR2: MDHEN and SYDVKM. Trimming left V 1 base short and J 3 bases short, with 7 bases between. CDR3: CASSLSGDYEQYF. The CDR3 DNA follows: TGTGCCAGCAGTTTATCAGGGGACTACGAGCAGTACTTC. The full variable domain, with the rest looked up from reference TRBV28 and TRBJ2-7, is DVKVTQSSRYLVKRTGEKVFLECVQDMDHENMFWYRQDPGLGLRLIYFSYDVKMKEKGDIPEGYSVSREKKERFSLILESASTNQTSMYLCASSLSGDYEQYFGPGTRLTVT.

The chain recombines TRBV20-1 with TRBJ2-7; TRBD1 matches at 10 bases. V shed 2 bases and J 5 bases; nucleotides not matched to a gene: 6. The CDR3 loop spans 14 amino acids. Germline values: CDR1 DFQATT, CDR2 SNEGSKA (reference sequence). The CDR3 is CSARMPGTGDEQYF. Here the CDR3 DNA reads TGCAGTGCTAGAATGCCCGGGACAGGGGACGAGCAGTACTTC.

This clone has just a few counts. The DNA for the CDR3 is TGTGCCAGCAGTGCCCCATCCAGGACAGGTATCACCTACGAGCAGTACTTC. Translation: CASSAPSRTGITYEQYF. V gene TRBV25-1 combines with J gene TRBJ2-7, with 7 positions matching TRBD1. V lost 4 bases and J lost 2; bases outside the gene matches: 14. The CDR3 has 17 residues. CDR1 is MGHDK, CDR2 SYGVNS, per germline.

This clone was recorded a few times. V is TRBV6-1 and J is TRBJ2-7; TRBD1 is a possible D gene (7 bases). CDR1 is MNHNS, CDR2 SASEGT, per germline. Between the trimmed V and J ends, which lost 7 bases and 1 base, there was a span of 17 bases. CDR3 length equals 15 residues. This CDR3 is CASMALTGTSYEQYF. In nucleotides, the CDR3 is TGTGCCAGCATGGCCCTGACAGGGACTTCCTACGAGCAGTACTTC.

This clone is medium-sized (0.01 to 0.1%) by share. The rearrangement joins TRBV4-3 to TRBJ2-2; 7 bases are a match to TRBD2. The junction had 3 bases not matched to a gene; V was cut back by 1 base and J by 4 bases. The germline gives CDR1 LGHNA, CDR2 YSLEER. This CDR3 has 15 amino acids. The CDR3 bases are TGCGCCAGCAGCCAAGGGGCGGGAGCCACCGGGGAGCTGTTTTTT. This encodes CASSQGAGATGELFF.

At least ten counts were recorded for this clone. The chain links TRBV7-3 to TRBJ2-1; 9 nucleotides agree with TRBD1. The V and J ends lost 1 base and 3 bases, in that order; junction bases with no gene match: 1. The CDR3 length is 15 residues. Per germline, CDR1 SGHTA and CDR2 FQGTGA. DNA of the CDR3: TGTGCCAGCAGCTTAAGACAGGGGGTCTACAATGAGCAGTTCTTC. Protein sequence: CASSLRQGVYNEQFF.

In nucleotides, the CDR3 is TGTGCCAGCATCCCCGAGGAGGCTGGGGGGGGGAACACCGGGGAGCTGTTTTTT. Translating gives CASIPEEAGGGNTGELFF. V usage is TRBV11-1 and J usage is TRBJ2-2, with 7 positions matching TRBD2. The CDR3 sequence is 18 residues long. Unmatched junction bases numbered 15, after V lost 7 bases and J lost 1 base. Germline V gives CDR1 SGHAT, CDR2 FQDESV (reference sequence).